One sample yielded the 18 T cell receptor beta chains listed below, sequenced in a study of T-cell memory formation after mild COVID-19. TCRdb itself ran the 5' RACE reads through MiXCR, one entry per CDR3 protein. In the table there are approximately 580,000 distinct CDR3 sequences, roughly 20% of which are singletons. The sequenced sample was PBMCs or a T cell subset sorted from them (not recorded which). The source of these receptors is an adult woman who had mild COVID-19 (a few samples of this study predate the infection). Cell type and time point are not known.

This clonotype was counted between two and nine times. The V gene is TRBV12-3 or TRBV12-4, the J gene TRBJ2-5, with TRBD2 identical over 13 bases. The CDR3 consists of 18 residues. V gave up 3 bases and J gave up 2 bases; unmatched junction bases: 9. CDR3 in amino acids: CASSFSSLAGGRQETQYF. The CDR3 coding sequence is TGTGCCAGCAGTTTTTCGTCACTAGCGGGAGGGCGTCAAGAGACCCAGTACTTC.

V and J are TRBV12-3 or TRBV12-4 and TRBJ1-5, with D uncertain. Trimming left V 7 bases short and J 6 bases short, with 13 bases between. This CDR3 is 13 amino acids long. In DNA form, the CDR3 reads TGTGCCAGCATTGAAACCCCCGGTCAGCCCCAGCATTTT. It encodes CASIETPGQPQHF.

The chain carries TRBV5-1 and TRBJ2-3; 11 bases are a match to TRBD1. Germline lookup yields CDR1 SGHRS and CDR2 YFSETQ. The CDR3 is 15 amino acids. After removal of 2 bases from V and 7 bases from J, the junction contained 6 bases not matched to a gene. The CDR3 sequence: CASSLPGQGEHTQYF. Here the CDR3 DNA reads TGCGCCAGCAGCTTACCGGGACAGGGGGAACATACGCAGTATTTT.

This clonotype was seen many times. The gene calls are TRBV14 and TRBJ2-5; possibly TRBD1 for D (6 bases). Germline V lookup: CDR1 SGHDN, CDR2 FVKESK. The CDR3 length is 13 residues. V lost 0 bases, J lost 10 bases, and 12 bases lay in between. CDR3 protein: CASSQDQGTSQYF. The CDR3, as DNA: TGTGCCAGCAGCCAAGATCAGGGGACCAGCCAGTACTTC.

The V gene is TRBV29-1, the J gene TRBJ2-7, with D perhaps being TRBD1 or TRBD2 (5 bases each). V gave up 4 bases and J gave up 9 bases, with 13 bases separating them. The CDR3 runs 11 residues. CDR1 is SQVTM and CDR2 is ANQGSEA in the germline V gene. The CDR3 nucleotides read TGCAGCGTTGTTGGGGCTGGAGGGCAGTACTTC. It codes for CSVVGAGGQYF.

J is TRBJ1-2 and V is TRBV2; 9 bases agree with TRBD1. CDR1 SNHLY and CDR2 FYNNEI come from the germline V gene. The V and J ends lost 6 bases and 6 bases, in that order; junction bases with no gene match: 14. The CDR3 runs to 16 residues. The CDR3 sequence: CASSELGTGHENGYTF. The DNA of the CDR3 is TGTGCCAGCAGCGAATTGGGGACAGGGCATGAGAATGGCTACACCTTC. Full variable domain (rest looked up from reference TRBV2 and TRBJ1-2): EPEVTQTPSHQVTQMGQEVILRCVPISNHLYFYWYRQILGQKVEFLVSFYNNEISEKSEIFDDQFSVERPDGSNFTLKIRSTKLEDSAMYFCASSELGTGHENGYTFGSGTRLTVV.

In this sample, this clonotype turned up a few times. V and J are TRBV10-3 and TRBJ2-7; TRBD1 might be the D (6 bases). This CDR3 is built from 14 residues. CDR1 ENHRY and CDR2 SYGVKD come from the germline V gene. V lost 10 bases, J lost 4 bases, and 20 bases lay in between. The CDR3 spells CATRDTGMGYEQYF. The CDR3 coding sequence is TGTGCCACCCGGGACACCGGAATGGGATACGAGCAGTACTTC.

This clonotype appeared a few times. This sequence joins TRBV18 and TRBJ2-7; D gene uncertain. The CDR3 extends over 13 amino acids. The ends were cut back, 2 bases at V and 3 bases at J, with 8 bases in the middle. Germline lookup yields CDR1 KGHSH and CDR2 LQKENI. The CDR3 protein is CASSPVKGYEQYF. CDR3 bases: TGTGCCAGCTCACCAGTGAAGGGCTACGAGCAGTACTTC.

The chain recombines TRBV4-1 with TRBJ2-2, with D tentatively TRBD1 or TRBD2 (5 bases each). This CDR3 region has 15 residues. V gave up 1 base and J gave up 6 bases, with 12 bases separating them. The germline CDR1 and CDR2 sequences are MGHRA and YSYEKL. The chain's CDR3 is CASSQVALGAGELFF. CDR3 sequence (DNA): TGCGCCAGCAGCCAAGTGGCCTTGGGGGCCGGGGAGCTGTTTTTT.

The J gene is TRBJ1-6, the V gene TRBV7-8; D unclear. Germline-derived CDR1 and CDR2 are SGHVS and FQNEAQ. The CDR3 loop spans 13 amino acids. V gave up 3 bases and J gave up 8 bases, with 8 bases separating them. The CDR3 loop reads CASSFLQDSPLHF. As DNA, the CDR3 is TGTGCCAGCAGCTTTCTTCAAGATTCACCCCTCCACTTT.

This clonotype was observed at least ten times. V gene TRBV29-1 combines with J gene TRBJ2-1, with 7 nucleotides matching TRBD2. Germline loops: CDR1 SQVTM, CDR2 ANQGSEA. The CDR3 length is 14 residues. Trimming removed 2 bases from V and 9 bases from J; junction bases left unmatched: 10. DNA of the CDR3: TGCAGCGTTGAACGGAACGGGAGGAGGTTTGAGCAGTTCTTC. It yields the protein CSVERNGRRFEQFF.

The rearrangement joins TRBV5-5 to TRBJ2-5; possibly TRBD2 for D (5 bases). Germline-derived CDR1 and CDR2 are SGHKS and YYEKEE (reference sequence). Trimming stripped 0 bases from V and 7 bases from J, with 16 bases between. CDR3 length equals 15 residues. The CDR3 protein is CASSLAWTGLRTQYF. CDR3 nucleotides: TGTGCCAGCAGCTTGGCTTGGACTGGGCTCCGGACCCAGTACTTC. Using reference TRBV5-5 and TRBJ2-5 for the parts outside the CDR3, the full variable domain is DAGVTQSPTHLIKTRGQQVTLRCSPISGHKSVSWYQQVLGQGPQFIFQYYEKEERGRGNFPDRFSARQFPNYSSELNVNALLLGDSALYLCASSLAWTGLRTQYFGPGTRLLVL.

The chain is built from TRBV12-3 or TRBV12-4 and TRBJ2-1, with D maybe TRBD2 (6 bases). There are 15 residues in the CDR3. The V and J ends lost 3 bases and 6 bases respectively, with 15 bases between them. For the CDR3, the DNA is TGTGCCAGCAGTTTGCGGGGAGACCTGTCCAATGAGCAGTTCTTC. Residues: CASSLRGDLSNEQFF.

This clonotype was found a few times. V gene TRBV27 combines with J gene TRBJ2-1; TRBD1 agrees at 7 bases. CDR1 is MNHEY and CDR2 is SMNVEV in the germline V gene (reference sequence). J gave up 4 bases and V 4 bases, and 10 bases lay outside the gene matches. CDR3 length equals 16 residues. The CDR3 coding sequence is TGTGCCAGCAGTTCCCTCCCCCCGGGACAGTACAATGAGCAGTTCTTC. This codes for CASSSLPPGQYNEQFF.

At least ten counts were recorded for this clonotype. The rearrangement links TRBV4-3 to TRBJ2-1; 11 nucleotides line up with TRBD2. After removal of 4 bases from V and 10 bases from J, the junction contained 6 bases not matched to a gene. The CDR3 consists of 14 residues. CDR1 is LGHNA and CDR2 is YSLEER in the germline V gene. The CDR3 bases are TGCGCCAGCAGCCGAACGGGACTAGCGGCCGAGCAGTTCTTC. Encoded protein: CASSRTGLAAEQFF.

This clonotype was counted a few times. The rearrangement joins TRBV5-1 to TRBJ1-1, with D possibly matching TRBD1 (6 bases). Germline V lookup: CDR1 SGHRS, CDR2 YFSETQ. Trimming pared 7 bases from V and 0 bases from J, leaving 10 bases between. The CDR3 has 13 residues. This chain's CDR3 is CASCQGMNTEAFF. CDR3 nucleotides: TGCGCCAGCTGTCAGGGGATGAACACTGAAGCTTTCTTT.

V and J are TRBV25-1 and TRBJ1-4; D gene unclear. Trimming took off 2 bases at V and 0 bases at J, with 4 bases between the two ends. The germline V gene encodes CDR1 MGHDK and CDR2 SYGVNS. CDR3 size: 14 residues. CDR3 residues: CASSEAATNEKLFF. The DNA of the CDR3 is TGTGCCAGCAGTGAAGCGGCAACTAATGAAAAACTGTTTTTT. The whole variable domain, filled in from reference TRBV25-1 and TRBJ1-4, reads EADIYQTPRYLVIGTGKKITLECSQTMGHDKMYWYQQDPGMELHLIHYSYGVNSTEKGDLSSESTVSRIRTEHFPLTLESARPSHTSQYLCASSEAATNEKLFFGSGTQLSVL.

This clonotype was found a few times. The gene calls are TRBV6-5 and TRBJ1-2, with D maybe TRBD1 (6 bases). The CDR3 has 14 residues. The germline V gene encodes CDR1 MNHEY and CDR2 SVGAGI. V lost 4 bases and J lost 4, with 13 bases in between. The CDR3 reads CASSFGGGSYGYTF. The CDR3 nucleotides are TGTGCCAGCAGTTTCGGAGGGGGTAGCTATGGCTACACCTTC.